This T cell receptor beta chain stems from a study of Ad26.COV2.S vaccination and SARS-CoV-2 variants. This CDR3 has 11 amino acids. From germline, CDR1 is PRHDT and CDR2 FYEKMQ (reference sequence). V was cut by 5 bases and J by 11 bases, with 12 bases left in between. A word on this clone: The antigen remains unidentified.

This sample's treatment: 15 to 20 received Ad26.COV2.S at low or high dose, single or two shots; roughly 5 received placebo; per-sample allocation not given. Collection of the samples took place on day 63 after the first injection of vaccine or placebo. The administered vaccine (an Ad26 vector) expressed Wuhan-strain SARS-CoV-2 spike. TCRdb's table, derived via immunoSEQ multiplex PCR, lists solely in-frame clones and lacks some. The repertoire holds about 440,000 clones, with around 90% as singletons. Study-level findings and limits: Spike-specific TCR breadth was greater in vaccine than placebo recipients. Placebo recipients and vaccine recipients were similar in non-spike TCR breadth.

This chain joins TRBV13 and TRBJ1-2; D ambiguous. This TCR was sampled from a person between 18 and 60 years old who received the Ad26.COV2.S COVID-19 vaccine or a placebo. Sequenced here: peripheral blood, sampled in a trial of Ad26.COV2.S vaccine versus placebo. CDR3 DNA: TGTGCCAGCAGCCCCGGACGGGTTTACACCTTC. This codes for CASSPGRVYTF. The whole variable domain, filled in from reference TRBV13 and TRBJ1-2, reads AAGVIQSPRHLIKEKRETATLKCYPIPRHDTVYWYQQGPGQDPQFLISFYEKMQSDKGSIPDRFSAQQFSDYHSELNMSSLELGDSALYFCASSPGRVYTFGSGTRLTVV.